This T cell receptor (beta chain) appears in the sequencing data of a study of T-cell reconstitution after alpha-beta-depleted transplantation in children. Overall study findings and caveats: Several hundred rapidly expanded clones from non-depleted graft cells reportedly supplied alpha-beta T cells about two months post-transplant.

Construction of the TCRbeta library involved unique molecular identifiers. TCRdb itself ran the PCR reads through MiXCR, one entry per CDR3 protein. The sample holds 280,000 or so distinct CDR3 sequences, around a tenth seen once. Germline CDR1 and CDR2: ENHRY and SYGVKD. This CDR3 is 13 amino acids long. V lost 7 bases, J lost 5 bases, and 5 bases stayed unmatched. This clonotype was observed at least ten times. As yet, its antigen is unknown. The TCR was taken from a male patient aged 2 to 9 who had a stem cell transplant for chronic granulomatous disease, so the T cells may come from the graft donor. This chain links TRBV10-3 with TRBJ1-5; 7 bases line up with TRBD1. The sample was peripheral blood, taken 180 days after TCRalphabeta/CD19-depleted stem cell transplant. CDR3 bases: TGTGCCATCACCGGACAGGTTGATCAGCCCCAGCATTTT. Protein product: CAITGQVDQPQHF.